This T cell receptor beta chain was obtained from a study of blood T cell repertoires in COVID-19. Per the authors' pipeline: Reference gene primer amplification in the assay estimated nucleated cell counts. Here immunoSEQ multiplex PCR was the method, and the copy in TCRdb shows in-frame clones only, minus some. V and J calls and clone size are given by that table; D and trimming were obtained from the DNA. Among about 210,000 clones, approximately 80% were seen once, and the ten largest hold roughly 13%. CDR1 is MNHEY and CDR2 is SMNVEV in the germline V gene (reference sequence). The length of the CDR3 is 19 residues. V lost 3 bases to trimming and J lost 1 base; unmatched junction nucleotides: 15.

The TCR originated in a human donor in a cohort sampled during active COVID-19. The sequenced material came from peripheral blood. V is TRBV27 and J is TRBJ2-1; 7 nucleotides agree with TRBD2. The CDR3 sequence: CASSLFGVLGGRSYNEQFF. The CDR3 region has the DNA TGTGCCAGCAGTTTGTTCGGTGTTCTGGGAGGGAGGTCCTACAATGAGCAGTTCTTC.